This TCR beta chain was captured by sequencing in a study of cytomegalovirus exposure and HLA in healthy donors. Regarding this clone: Its antigen is unknown.

PCR primers comprised 60 Vbeta and 13 Jbeta primers. Assay: immunoSEQ multiplex PCR; the TCRdb copy retains only in-frame clones and omits some. Among about 160,000 clones, 79% were seen once, and the ten largest hold around 1.9%. The CDR3 is made up of 15 amino acids. J lost 7 bases, V lost 4 bases, and 10 bases had no gene match. Germline CDR1 reads SGDLS; CDR2 reads YYNGEE. Whole-study findings and limits: For most subjects, TCR beta sequences were reported to predict HLA-A and HLA-B alleles with accuracy. Later genetic work tied a missense DCLRE1C variant to beta-chain V and J trimming. The authors enumerated 180 or so TCR beta chains as linked to cytomegalovirus. It was shown in a later analysis that HLA-associated TCR beta chains were more clonally expanded than other, equally common chains.

The V and J genes are TRBV9 and TRBJ2-7, with TRBD2 matching 11 bases. Specimen: PBMCs. This clonotype was sampled from a man aged 40-50 years in good health and CMV-seronegative. CDR3 coding DNA: TGTGCCAGCAGCCCTCGACTAGCGGGACATGGGGAGCAGTACTTC. Amino acid sequence: CASSPRLAGHGEQYF.